This entry describes one T cell receptor beta chain. Only in-frame clones appear in the TCRdb table, and some are missing; sequencing was by immunoSEQ multiplex PCR. The sample contains more than 45,000 clones, 75% to 95% of which appear only once. This CDR3 comprises 14 residues. Deletions cut 3 bases from V and 5 bases from J, with 14 bases between. Germline CDR1 and CDR2: KGHSH and LQKENI. The data belong to a study of technical replicates of blood from a handful of donors. This TCR derives from a human donor in good health. Some clones in this sample may be carry-over from other donors' samples. The V gene is TRBV18, the J gene TRBJ2-7; D might be TRBD1 (6 bases). The sequenced material came from PBMCs. CDR3 region: CASSPVQGLDEQYF. The CDR3 bases are TGTGCCAGCTCACCGGTACAGGGCTTGGACGAGCAGTACTTC.